Listed below are T cell receptor beta chains from one sample, sequenced in a study of blood T cells in healthy people across ages. A single record per CDR3 protein comes from TCRdb applying MiXCR to the 5' RACE reads. The table shows roughly 2 million distinct CDR3 sequences, with 49% occurring only once. Sequencing was performed on blood. Receptors were obtained from a woman aged 40-49 years in good health. The CDR3 runs from the conserved cysteine through the conserved F or W. A D gene is named only where the DNA matches it firmly. Only part of the rows carry a size: once, few, many, or a class if the clone is expanded.

.	.	TRBV4-2	TRBJ1-5	CASSQGLRQAKDQPQHF	TGTGCCAGCAGCCAAGGACTTAGACAGGCGAAGGATCAGCCCCAGCATTTT
.	.	TRBV7-2	TRBJ1-1	CASSFLFSHAEAFF	TGTGCCAGCAGCTTCCTTTTCAGCCATGCTGAAGCTTTCTTT
few	.	TRBV12-3/TRBV12-4	TRBJ1-2	CASNRASNYGYTF	TGTGCCAGCAACAGGGCCTCCAACTATGGCTACACCTTC
.	.	TRBV7-2	TRBJ2-3	CASSLPQGIADTQYF	TGTGCCAGCAGCTTACCCCAGGGTATCGCAGATACGCAGTATTTT
.	TRBD1	TRBV6-5	TRBJ1-6	CASSYGTGAAPLHF	TGTGCCAGCAGTTACGGGACAGGGGCTGCACCCCTCCACTTT
.	TRBD2	TRBV12-3/TRBV12-4	TRBJ2-5	CASRAAAGGYNEQYF	TGTGCCAGCCGGGCTGCTGCGGGGGGGTACAATGAGCAGTACTTC
few	.	TRBV7-3	TRBJ2-6	CASSLSLRTETGANVLTF	TGTGCCAGCAGCTTAAGCCTTAGGACTGAGACTGGGGCCAACGTCCTGACTTTC
.	TRBD1	TRBV28	TRBJ1-2	CASRPQGEGYTF	TGTGCCAGCAGACCACAGGGGGAGGGCTACACCTTC
.	TRBD2	TRBV9	TRBJ2-3	CASSVGASGVNTQYF	TGTGCCAGCAGCGTAGGGGCTAGCGGGGTGAATACGCAGTATTTT
.	.	TRBV29-1	TRBJ2-1	CSARHGTVDEQFF	TGCAGCGCTAGACATGGGACGGTGGATGAGCAGTTCTTC
.	.	TRBV29-1	TRBJ2-3	CSVEDLRENTQYF	TGCAGCGTTGAAGATCTGAGGGAAAATACGCAGTATTTT
.	TRBD2	TRBV7-2	TRBJ2-3	CASSPFLAGASTDTQYF	TGTGCCAGCAGCCCTTTTCTAGCGGGGGCCAGCACAGATACGCAGTATTTT
few	TRBD2	TRBV7-2	TRBJ2-1	CASSLGPSGGALNLPNEQFF	TGTGCCAGCAGCTTAGGTCCTAGCGGGGGGGCGCTCAATCTTCCCAATGAGCAGTTCTTC
.	TRBD1	TRBV7-9	TRBJ1-2	CASSHTGVDYGYTF	TGTGCCAGCAGCCATACAGGGGTTGACTATGGCTACACCTTC
.	.	TRBV7-2	TRBJ1-2	CASSLEADYGYTF	TGTGCCAGCAGCTTAGAGGCCGACTATGGCTACACCTTC
few	.	TRBV12-3/TRBV12-4	TRBJ2-3	CASTPQGLAYSTDTQYF	TGTGCCAGCACCCCCCAGGGGCTGGCATATAGCACAGATACGCAGTATTTT
.	.	TRBV29-1	TRBJ2-5	CSVNPGGVKETQYF	TGCAGCGTTAACCCCGGCGGGGTTAAAGAGACCCAGTACTTC
.	.	TRBV29-1	TRBJ2-7	CSVVVQATYEQYF	TGCAGCGTTGTCGTACAGGCTACCTACGAGCAGTACTTC
.	TRBD1	TRBV10-1	TRBJ2-2	CASSTGQAWELFF	TGCGCCAGCAGCACAGGACAGGCCTGGGAGCTGTTTTTT
few	.	TRBV5-1	TRBJ2-5	CASSADSTLGTQYF	TGCGCCAGCAGCGCCGACAGTACATTAGGGACCCAGTACTTC
.	TRBD1	TRBV29-1	TRBJ1-2	CSVQPRGTDLYGYTF	TGCAGCGTTCAGCCGAGGGGGACAGATCTCTATGGCTACACCTTC
.	.	TRBV28	TRBJ2-7	CASSQTSIVDYEQYF	TGTGCCAGCAGTCAGACCAGCATCGTCGACTACGAGCAGTACTTC
few	.	TRBV27	TRBJ2-3	CASSLSSPIDTQYF	TGTGCCAGCAGTTTGTCTAGTCCAATAGATACGCAGTATTTT
few	.	TRBV29-1	TRBJ2-5	CSVGPLVGSFVYF	TGCAGCGTTGGCCCGTTGGTAGGGAGTTTTGTGTACTTC
.	TRBD2	TRBV18	TRBJ2-5	CASSTTGGGRRETQYF	TGTGCCAGCTCGACCACTGGCGGGGGGAGAAGAGAGACCCAGTACTTC
.	.	TRBV6-5	TRBJ2-3	CASSPSFSTDTQYF	TGTGCCAGCAGTCCTTCCTTTTCCACAGATACGCAGTATTTT
.	.	TRBV20-1	TRBJ2-7	CSARAGQQDPYF	TGCAGTGCTAGAGCGGGACAACAAGACCCGTACTTC
.	.	TRBV12-3/TRBV12-4	TRBJ2-2	CASSPGTAAGELFF	TGTGCCAGCAGTCCTGGGACCGCGGCCGGGGAGCTGTTTTTT
.	TRBD1	TRBV27	TRBJ2-7	CASSFSPRDRVNDEQYF	TGTGCCAGCAGCTTCTCCCCCCGGGACAGGGTTAACGACGAGCAGTACTTC
few	.	TRBV5-1	TRBJ2-5	CASGFLTGIQETQYF	TGCGCCAGCGGGTTTCTGACGGGGATTCAAGAGACCCAGTACTTC
few	.	TRBV20-1	TRBJ2-7	CSARSQGGEQYF	TGCAGTGCTAGAAGTCAGGGCGGCGAGCAGTACTTC
.	.	TRBV7-2	TRBJ2-1	CASSLAVPNEQFF	TGTGCCAGCAGCTTAGCAGTCCCCAATGAGCAGTTCTTC
.	.	TRBV6-2/TRBV6-3	TRBJ2-7	CASSYSILDVSYEQYF	TGTGCCAGCAGTTACTCGATATTGGACGTCTCCTACGAGCAGTACTTC
once	.	TRBV15	TRBJ1-6	CATSLKGNSPLHF	TGTGCCACCAGCCTTAAGGGAAATTCACCCCTCCACTTT
.	.	TRBV13	TRBJ1-2	CASSLWVGREANYGYTF	TGTGCCAGCAGCTTGTGGGTTGGGAGGGAAGCTAACTATGGCTACACCTTC
.	TRBD1	TRBV3-1	TRBJ2-7	CASSLYVGQGGDEQYF	TGTGCCAGCAGCCTTTACGTAGGACAGGGGGGCGACGAGCAGTACTTC
.	.	TRBV4-1	TRBJ2-2	CASSQDRPGVSGELFF	TGCGCCAGCAGCCAAGATCGGCCAGGGGTGTCCGGGGAGCTGTTTTTT
.	TRBD1	TRBV9	TRBJ1-2	CASSGIGTGPRYGYTF	TGTGCCAGCAGCGGAATAGGGACAGGGCCCCGCTATGGCTACACCTTC
few	.	TRBV9	TRBJ2-5	CASSVGPGAMKETQYF	TGTGCCAGCAGCGTAGGTCCGGGGGCAATGAAAGAGACCCAGTACTTC
.	.	TRBV15	TRBJ1-2	CATSSPGVSRDPNYGYTF	TGTGCCACCAGCTCCCCCGGGGTAAGCAGGGACCCTAACTATGGCTACACCTTC
.	TRBD1	TRBV27	TRBJ2-3	CASSSTGAPRTDTQYF	TGTGCCAGCAGTTCTACAGGGGCCCCTCGCACAGATACGCAGTATTTT
.	TRBD1	TRBV7-2	TRBJ2-3	CASSLEGRTGERTQYF	TGTGCCAGCAGCTTAGAGGGCCGGACAGGGGAGCGGACGCAGTATTTT
.	.	TRBV18	TRBJ2-5	CASSPQATQYF	TGTGCCAGCTCACCGCAGGCAACCCAGTACTTC
.	TRBD1	TRBV20-1	TRBJ1-6	CSARKNPGQGNSPLHF	TGCAGTGCTAGAAAAAATCCGGGACAGGGCAATTCACCCCTCCACTTT
few	.	TRBV6-5	TRBJ2-7	CASSPIAENSYEQYF	TGTGCCAGCAGTCCCATAGCGGAAAATTCCTACGAGCAGTACTTC